Sequencing of this TCR beta chain was carried out in a study of T cell responses to AZD1222 COVID-19 vaccine. Study outcomes and limitations: Nearly half of spike-specific TCRs reportedly target variant regions that are unmutated in the B.1.351 and B.1.1.7 variants. Mostly white British, mostly female donors; authors suggested clonal diversity may be underestimated. Repertoires were obtained solely post-peak T cell response. With dominance at 160-218 and 743-854, vaccine-associated CD4 TCRs spanned spike.

Notes on this clone: Its cognate antigen is unknown.

Assay used: immunoSEQ multiplex PCR; TCRdb lists only in-frame clones, some missing. The sample has some 91,000 clones; about nine tenths are singletons. The germline V gene encodes CDR1 SGHVS and CDR2 FNYEAQ. There are 21 residues in the CDR3. After removal of 5 bases from V and 4 bases from J, the junction contained 15 bases not matched to a gene. This chain links TRBV7-6 with TRBJ2-6; 15 nucleotides line up with TRBD2. The material was peripheral blood, obtained on day 0 of AZD1222 vaccination. The TCR was taken from an adult in good health. The CDR3 sequence is CASSQQPGLAGGAFGANVLTF. The CDR3 DNA follows: TGTGCCAGCAGCCAACAGCCGGGACTAGCGGGAGGAGCTTTCGGGGCCAACGTCCTGACTTTC.